The clone carrying this T cell receptor (beta chain) was seen only a few times. Its antigen is unidentified. CMV status came from CD4+ IFNgamma after overnight CMV lysate stimulation. Cells stained for CD3, CD4, CD8, CD45RA and CD27 were sorted into four subsets. Germline assignment: CDR1 MDHEN and CDR2 SYDVKM. The V end lost 5 bases, the J end lost 5 bases, and 19 bases lay between the germline ends. The CDR3 has 15 amino acids. This record comes from a study of naive and memory T cell subsets. Study-wide results and limits: A few larger clonotypes appeared in naive repertoires, especially CD8, possibly memory cells re-expressing CD45RA. Each distinct alpha or beta sequence counts as one clonotype.

Both TRBC1 and TRBC2 were covered by a beta constant-region primer of two equimolar oligonucleotides. Four rounds of PCR amplified the ligated cDNA using nested alpha and beta constant-region primers plus SP2. Ligation attached a single-stranded oligonucleotide with a 12-nucleotide UMI and the SP2 primer to the cDNA 3' end. Each CDR3 protein gets one entry after TCRdb re-called the UMI-ligation and nested PCR reads with MiXCR. The table records over 130,000 distinct CDR3 sequences, approximately 20% of them present only once. The material sequenced was naive CD8+ T cells from blood. The source is a human donor in good health. This rearrangement joins TRBV28 to TRBJ2-7; D is perhaps TRBD2 (6 bases). In DNA, the CDR3 is TGTGCCAGCAGTGCCCAGGAGGGCCTTGTTAACGAGCAGTACTTC. It is translated as CASSAQEGLVNEQYF.